What follows describes a single TCR beta chain. The target antigen is unknown. Other DNA sequences in the same sample also yield this CDR3. The source of the sample is a study of cytomegalovirus exposure and HLA in healthy donors. Study-level findings and limits: Later analysis identified 15,000 to 20,000 TCR beta sequences associated with HLA alleles, using a false discovery rate threshold of 0.05.

The PCR used 60 Vbeta and 13 Jbeta primers. Method: immunoSEQ multiplex PCR; TCRdb's copy keeps in-frame clones and lacks some. The data show around 200,000 clones, around four fifths seen once. The CDR3 runs to 14 residues. Germline V gene data show CDR1 as SGHRS and CDR2 as YFSETQ. Trimming cost V 0 bases and J 0 bases, with 6 bases left between them. The rearrangement joins TRBV5-1 to TRBJ1-1; D unclear. The sequencing sample was made of PBMCs. The sequence derives from a woman between 40 and 55 years old in good health and CMV-seronegative. In nucleotides, the CDR3 is TGCGCCAGCAGCTTGGACAGACTGAACACTGAAGCTTTCTTT. Translating it yields CASSLDRLNTEAFF.